The 25 T cell receptor beta chains below come from one sample, sequenced in a study of T-cell memory formation after mild COVID-19. TCRdb itself ran the 5' RACE reads through MiXCR, one entry per CDR3 protein. This sample yields 280,000 or so distinct CDR3 sequences, of which around 8% are seen a single time; roughly 22% belongs to the top ten. What was sequenced was PBMCs or a T cell subset sorted from them (not recorded which). These receptors were obtained from a man younger than 30 who had mild COVID-19 (a few samples of this study predate the infection). Cell type and time point are not known.

This sequence joins TRBV12-3 or TRBV12-4 and TRBJ1-1; no clear D gene. The CDR3 length is 14 residues. V gave up 3 bases and J gave up 0 bases, with 8 bases separating them. This CDR3 reads CASSFFFMNTEAFF. In nucleotides, the CDR3 is TGTGCCAGCAGTTTCTTCTTCATGAACACTGAAGCTTTCTTT.

This clonotype was observed at least ten times. The gene calls are TRBV5-6 and TRBJ1-5, with D perhaps TRBD1 (5 bases). Germline CDR1 is SGHDT and CDR2 is YYEEEE. The CDR3 sequence is 14 residues long. V was clipped by 0 bases and J by 7 bases, with 11 bases between them. CDR3 region: CASSLGRGAQPQHF. The CDR3 nucleotides are TGTGCCAGCAGCTTGGGAAGAGGGGCCCAGCCCCAGCATTTT. The full variable domain, its missing parts supplied by reference TRBV5-6 and TRBJ1-5, is DAGVTQSPTHLIKTRGQQVTLRCSPKSGHDTVSWYQQALGQGPQFIFQYYEEEERQRGNFPDRFSGHQFPNYSSELNVNALLLGDSALYLCASSLGRGAQPQHFGDGTRLSIL.

The rearrangement uses TRBV7-9 and TRBJ2-1; weak D call: TRBD2 (5 bases). Looked up from germline, CDR1 is SEHNR and CDR2 is FQNEAQ (reference sequence). The CDR3 is 13 residues long. The V gene lost 7 bases and the J gene lost 9 bases, with 16 bases spanning the gap. CDR3 nucleotide sequence: TGTGCCAGCACCCTGTATGACGGAGGTGAGCAGTTCTTC. It encodes CASTLYDGGEQFF.

This rearrangement joins TRBV9 to TRBJ1-1; the D gene is possibly TRBD1 (5 bases). The CDR3 is 14 amino acids. V shed 1 base and J shed 3 bases, with 10 bases lying between them. The germline gives CDR1 SGDLS, CDR2 YYNGEE. In nucleotides, the CDR3 is TGTGCCAGCAGCGTAAGGGGAGGTGACACTGAAGCTTTCTTT. Its translation: CASSVRGGDTEAFF.

This chain links TRBV20-1 with TRBJ2-5, with 10 nucleotides matching TRBD2. The CDR3 spans 15 residues. V lost 5 bases and J lost 0; bases outside the gene matches: 6. From germline, CDR1 is DFQATT and CDR2 SNEGSKA (reference sequence). The CDR3 sequence is CSAPTAGGDQETQYF. For the CDR3, the DNA is TGCAGTGCTCCCACAGCGGGGGGGGACCAAGAGACCCAGTACTTC.

The sample holds many counts of this clonotype. The rearrangement links TRBV7-2 to TRBJ1-1, with D unresolved. The germline CDR1 and CDR2 sequences are SGHTA and FQGNSA. Trimming pared 6 bases from V and 5 bases from J, leaving 16 bases between. The CDR3 is 14 residues long. The CDR3 nucleotides read TGTGCCAGCAGTTCTGGCTCTGAAGGGACTGAAGCTTTCTTT. It translates to CASSSGSEGTEAFF. Filled out from reference TRBV7-2 and TRBJ1-1, the complete variable domain reads GAGVSQSPSNKVTEKGKDVELRCDPISGHTALYWYRQSLGQGLEFLIYFQGNSAPDKSGLPSDRFSAERTGGSVSTLTIQRTQQEDSAVYLCASSSGSEGTEAFFGQGTRLTVV.

V gene TRBV2 combines with J gene TRBJ1-1; the D gene is possibly TRBD1 (6 bases). Per germline, CDR1 SNHLY and CDR2 FYNNEI. There are 15 residues in the CDR3. V was shortened by 4 bases and J by 5 bases, with 17 bases between the two germline ends. The CDR3: CASSAAGTSSTEAFF. The CDR3 DNA follows: TGTGCCAGCAGTGCGGCCGGGACAAGCTCGACTGAAGCTTTCTTT.

This clonotype was found many times. The V and J genes are TRBV20-1 and TRBJ2-3; TRBD2 is a possible D gene (5 bases). The V gene's germline CDR1 is DFQATT and CDR2 SNEGSKA (reference sequence). The V end was cut by 6 bases, the J end by 7 bases, with 20 bases between. The CDR3 has 14 amino acids. The CDR3, as DNA: TGCAGTGCCATATATCGGAGGTCCTCCAATACGCAGTATTTT. Its translation: CSAIYRRSSNTQYF.

Details on this clonotype: A read error may be the cause here, since a much bigger clone is one base away. The chain joins TRBV7-2 to TRBJ2-7; a weak D match, TRBD1 (5 bases). CDR3 size: 14 residues. Germline V gives CDR1 SGHTA, CDR2 FQGNSA. Trimming took off 5 bases at V and 2 bases at J, with 13 bases between the two ends. The CDR3 spells CASSMAGRAYEQYV. The DNA of the CDR3 is TGTGCCAGCAGCATGGCTGGCAGGGCCTACGAGCAGTACGTC.

This chain connects TRBV12-3 or TRBV12-4 to TRBJ2-5; D gene unclear. Trimming left V 2 bases short and J 14 bases short, with 15 bases between. The CDR3 is made up of 12 amino acids. The CDR3 bases are TGTGCCAGCAGTTTATCCTCAAACCCCTATTACTTC. Its translation is CASSLSSNPYYF.

V gene TRBV7-2 combines with J gene TRBJ1-1; D ambiguous. CDR3 length: 13 residues. The V gene lost 6 bases and the J gene lost 0 bases, with 8 bases spanning the gap. Per germline, CDR1 SGHTA and CDR2 FQGNSA. CDR3 protein: CASRREMNTEAFF. The CDR3 bases are TGTGCCAGCAGGCGGGAGATGAACACTGAAGCTTTCTTT.

In its sample, this clonotype was seen a few times. The chain carries TRBV6-6 and TRBJ1-1; 10 bases are shared with TRBD1. The CDR3 consists of 14 residues. The V gene's germline CDR1 is MNHNY and CDR2 SVGAGI (reference sequence). V gave up 6 bases and J gave up 3 bases; unmatched junction bases: 4. The CDR3 DNA is TGTGCCAGCAGGGACAGGGGGTCGGACACTGAAGCTTTCTTT. Amino acid sequence: CASRDRGSDTEAFF.

This clonotype was recorded a few times. The CDR3 here is CASSYGQSEQYF. CDR3 nucleotides: TGTGCCAGCAGTTATGGACAAAGCGAGCAGTACTTC. The chain couples TRBV6-2 or TRBV6-3 to TRBJ2-7; D perhaps matches TRBD1 (5 bases). CDR1 is MNHEY, CDR2 SVGEGT, per germline. V lost 3 bases, J lost 6 bases, and 9 bases lay in between. CDR3 length equals 12 residues.

This clonotype was found a few times. V usage is TRBV4-1 and J usage is TRBJ2-3; 12 bases agree with TRBD2. The CDR3 extends over 15 amino acids. Germline V lookup: CDR1 MGHRA, CDR2 YSYEKL. The ends lost 6 bases at V and 5 bases at J; junction bases unmatched: 6. CDR3 sequence (DNA): TGCGCCAGCAGTCATACTAGCGGGGGGATAGATACGCAGTATTTT. Encoded protein: CASSHTSGGIDTQYF.

Ten or more counts support this clonotype. This sequence joins TRBV7-3 and TRBJ1-2; the match to TRBD1 covers 7 bases. The CDR3 runs 13 residues. The junction had 4 bases not matched to a gene; V was cut back by 2 bases and J by 7 bases. Germline loops: CDR1 SGHTA, CDR2 FQGTGA. The DNA of the CDR3 is TGTGCCAGCAGCTTAGAGGGGGCTGGTGGCTACACCTTC. Its translation is CASSLEGAGGYTF.

This clonotype was observed many times. V is TRBV7-3 and J is TRBJ2-6; D is unclear. CDR3 length: 15 amino acids. The germline V and J ends were trimmed by 6 bases and 4 bases, with 13 bases remaining between them. Looked up from germline, CDR1 is SGHTA and CDR2 is FQGTGA. The CDR3 region has the DNA TGTGCCAGCAGGGACGGTACTGCGGGGGCCAACGTCCTGACTTTC. Its translation: CASRDGTAGANVLTF.

This clonotype has just one count. The chain combines TRBV11-2 with TRBJ2-3; D is possibly TRBD1 or TRBD2 (5 bases each). Germline loops: CDR1 SGHAT, CDR2 FQNNGV. Trimming cost V 2 bases and J 4 bases, with 19 bases left between them. This CDR3 has 17 residues. The CDR3 DNA sequence: TGTGCCAGCAGCTTAAGAGTGTGGGGGTCCTCCGCAGATACGCAGTATTTT. Amino acids: CASSLRVWGSSADTQYF.

The rearrangement links TRBV29-1 to TRBJ1-1; D is ambiguous. V was pared by 4 bases and J by 7 bases, with 10 bases between. In germline, CDR1 is SQVTM, CDR2 ANQGSEA. The CDR3 totals 11 residues. CDR3 DNA sequence: TGCAGCGTTGGGTTCGGATTTGAAGCTTTCTTT. Translation: CSVGFGFEAFF.

This chain links TRBV11-2 with TRBJ2-3; 8 bases align to TRBD1. The CDR3 loop spans 17 amino acids. Germline values: CDR1 SGHAT, CDR2 FQNNGV. With V trimmed by 1 base and J by 1 base, 7 bases remained unmatched. The CDR3 region is CASSLGQGTLGTDTQYF. CDR3 nucleotides: TGTGCCAGCAGCTTAGGACAGGGGACTCTAGGCACAGATACGCAGTATTTT.

The chain combines TRBV6-5 with TRBJ2-3, with D unresolved. V lost 5 bases and J 7 bases, leaving 16 bases between the germline ends. The CDR3 sequence is 14 residues long. CDR1 and CDR2 from the germline V gene are MNHEY and SVGAGI. The chain's CDR3 is CASSPSSPGYTQYF. The CDR3 DNA reads as TGTGCCAGCAGTCCCTCGTCCCCTGGGTATACGCAGTATTTT.

This clonotype has just one count. The rearrangement uses TRBV29-1 and TRBJ2-7; maybe TRBD1 (6 bases). Between the trimmed V and J ends, which lost 4 bases and 4 bases, there was a span of 17 bases. The CDR3 runs to 14 residues. The V gene's germline CDR1 is SQVTM and CDR2 ANQGSEA. CDR3 DNA sequence: TGCAGCGTTGTTACAGGGCTACATTCTTACGAGCAGTACTTC. Its protein product is CSVVTGLHSYEQYF.

This chain uses TRBV7-8 with TRBJ1-1; D uncertain. This CDR3 is built from 16 residues. Germline V gene data show CDR1 as SGHVS and CDR2 as FQNEAQ. V shed 5 bases and J shed 1 base, with 17 bases lying between them. The CDR3 coding sequence is TGTGCCAGCAGCCTCACATTACCCCACCCGAACACTGAAGCTTTCTTT. Translating it yields CASSLTLPHPNTEAFF.

The CDR3 region is CASRPTGDSNYGYTF. The CDR3 nucleotides are TGTGCCAGCAGACCTACAGGGGATTCTAACTATGGCTACACCTTC. The rearrangement uses TRBV6-6 and TRBJ1-2; 7 positions match TRBD1. V was clipped by 6 bases and J by 0 bases; unmatched bases: 7. The V gene's germline CDR1 is MNHNY and CDR2 SVGAGI (reference sequence). CDR3 size: 15 residues.

This clonotype showed up just a few times. This sequence joins TRBV7-9 and TRBJ1-5, with a weak D call TRBD1 (5 bases). V dropped 5 bases and J dropped 7 bases, with 18 bases sitting between them. The CDR3 sequence is 15 residues long. The V gene's germline CDR1 is SEHNR and CDR2 FQNEAQ (reference sequence). CDR3 amino acids: CASSVGPGMGQPQHF. The DNA for the CDR3 is TGTGCCAGCAGCGTAGGACCAGGGATGGGCCAGCCCCAGCATTTT.

V is TRBV6-6 and J is TRBJ1-4; D may be TRBD1 (5 bases). Looked up from germline, CDR1 is MNHNY and CDR2 is SVGAGI (reference sequence). The CDR3 runs to 13 residues. The V end lost 6 bases, the J end lost 12 bases, and 17 bases lay between the germline ends. CDR3 protein: CASRMTAAGQLFF. The DNA of the CDR3 is TGTGCCAGCAGGATGACTGCGGCGGGGCAACTGTTTTTT.